Listed below are T cell receptor beta chains from one sample, sequenced in a study of T cells expressing NK-cell markers. No DNA is given; TCRdb re-called the 5' RACE reads and lists each CDR3 protein once. Recorded here are 400,000 to 550,000 distinct CDR3 sequences; the top ten clones represent roughly 7.2%. The sample taken for sequencing was blood T cells: a sorted CD56 or NKG2C T cell subset, CD4+ or CD8+ T cells, or bulk PBMC T cells (not recorded which). Receptors were obtained from a woman between 18 and 70 years old in good health. The CDR3 runs from the conserved cysteine through the conserved F or W.

>TRBJ2-1|TRBV4-3
CASSQDVQGENEQFF
>TRBJ1-2|TRBV5-1
CASSEATVGGYTF
>TRBJ2-3|TRBV20-1
CSASPVFAGGRTDTQYF
>TRBJ2-5|TRBV14
CASSQPQGALETQYF
>TRBJ2-3|TRBV18
CASSPPAGTDTQYF
>TRBJ2-7|TRBV20-1
CSARVRGNHEQYF
>TRBJ1-1|TRBV6-5
CASSYSPTTGVTEAFF
>TRBJ2-7|TRBV7-9
CASSLVGAGGEQYF
>TRBJ2-1|TRBV28
CASSQWERTSGQEQFF
>TRBJ2-1|TRBV6-6
CASSYSKDGEQFF
>TRBJ1-1|TRBV6-1
CASSLGQGAWNTEAFF
>TRBJ2-3|TRBV29-1
CSVEGFPSRTDTQYF
>TRBJ2-2|TRBV20-1
CSARIRGNTGELFF
>TRBJ2-7|TRBV7-9
CASSFLAGPEEQYF
>TRBJ1-5|TRBV20-1
CSARAPANQPQHF
>TRBJ2-7|TRBV7-8
CASSLGQLAGDYEQYF
>TRBJ1-4|TRBV15
CATSSLVLMANEKLFF
>TRBJ2-7|TRBV12-3/TRBV12-4
CASSPLGWERQSSYEQYF
>TRBJ2-7|TRBV12-3/TRBV12-4
CASSPGTPYEQYF
>TRBJ2-5|TRBV29-1
CSAPSGLAGGPRGETQYF
>TRBJ1-1|TRBV29-1
CSVAEAWNTEAFF
>TRBJ2-7|TRBV29-1
CSVELRGQPSYEQYF
>TRBJ2-1|TRBV5-1
CASSLRLRHEQFF
>TRBJ2-1|TRBV3-1
CASSLRDRAFGEQFF
>TRBJ1-5|TRBV11-2
CASSSLQGPNQPQHF
>TRBJ1-5|TRBV9
CASSPTAADSQPQHF
>TRBJ2-1|TRBV10-3
CAISEQTSLGDEQFF
>TRBJ1-3|TRBV5-1
CASSLFTGGNTIYF
>TRBJ2-7|TRBV2
CASSEPGTGGYEQYF
>TRBJ2-7|TRBV10-3
CAISELSSEQYF
>TRBJ2-1|TRBV4-2
CASSQIEELAGIQSSYNEQFF
>TRBJ2-6|TRBV5-4
CASSWGIGANVLTF
>TRBJ1-6|TRBV27
CASRQQVPGSPLHF
>TRBJ2-6|TRBV7-2
CASSARYSGANVLTF
>TRBJ2-3|TRBV12-3/TRBV12-4
CASTRLGVADTQYF
>TRBJ2-1|TRBV19
CASSIGSVYNEQFF
>TRBJ1-5|TRBV5-8
CASSYETGANQPQHF
>TRBJ2-3|TRBV20-1
CSASRQAGATDTQYF
>TRBJ2-1|TRBV20-1
CSASRTSGSMNEQFF
>TRBJ2-3|TRBV6-2/TRBV6-3
CASSYWIITDTQYF
>TRBJ2-1|TRBV9
CASSPMSSYNEQFF
>TRBJ2-2|TRBV11-2
CASSLDLQVGTGELFF
>TRBJ2-3|TRBV2
CASSELPSTDTQYF
>TRBJ1-2|TRBV5-1
CASSFRTGDYGYTF
>TRBJ2-4|TRBV19
CASSIAGTAPENIQYF
>TRBJ2-1|TRBV19
CASKDRGRYNEQFF
>TRBJ1-5|TRBV12-3/TRBV12-4
CASSKDRGGNQHF
>TRBJ1-1|TRBV12-3/TRBV12-4
CASSLARKNTEAFF
>TRBJ2-2|TRBV6-1
CASSQTPETGELFF
>TRBJ2-1|TRBV5-1
CASSLGTSGGEQFF
>TRBJ2-5|TRBV7-2
CASSLGAGETQYF
>TRBJ1-1|TRBV12-5
CASGTGGATEAFF
>TRBJ2-3|TRBV6-2/TRBV6-3
CASSLEYLEDTQYF
>TRBJ1-1|TRBV6-1
CASSDGTGAGEAFF
>TRBJ2-7|TRBV27
CASSLVRGDYEQYF
>TRBJ1-1|TRBV10-3
CAINKNPGQGTEAFF
>TRBJ2-1|TRBV6-2/TRBV6-3
CASSTGLAGVGDEQFF